This T cell receptor (beta chain) was found in a study of blood T cell repertoires in COVID-19. Per the original methods: Amplifying reference gene primers gave estimates of nucleated cell counts. Sequencing was performed with immunoSEQ multiplex PCR; in TCRdb, only in-frame clones are kept and a portion is missing. That table gives V, J and clone size, and the DNA gave D and trimming. Of fewer than 350,000 clones in the sample, approximately 85% were seen once. Those enrolled, adults aged about 18 to 89 years, came from 25 or so US areas. In assigning cohorts, the study relied on participant-reported clinical history. Germline V CDR1 and CDR2: SGHRS, YFSETQ. V was cut by 4 bases and J by 3 bases, with 18 bases left in between. The CDR3 totals 16 residues.

This chain links TRBV5-1 with TRBJ2-3; possible D gene TRBD2, 7 bases. The specimen sequenced was PBMCs or T cells enriched from blood (not recorded which). The receptor comes from a man aged 25-40 years who had recovered from COVID-19. DNA of the CDR3: TGCGCCAGCAGCCTCCGCACGGGGGGCGGGACAGATACGCAGTATTTT. Encoded protein: CASSLRTGGGTDTQYF. The variable domain in full, with the rest retrieved from reference TRBV5-1 and TRBJ2-3, is KAGVTQTPRYLIKTRGQQVTLSCSPISGHRSVSWYQQTPGQGLQFLFEYFSETQRNKGNFPGRFSGRQFSNSRSEMNVSTLELGDSALYLCASSLRTGGGTDTQYFGPGTRLTVL.